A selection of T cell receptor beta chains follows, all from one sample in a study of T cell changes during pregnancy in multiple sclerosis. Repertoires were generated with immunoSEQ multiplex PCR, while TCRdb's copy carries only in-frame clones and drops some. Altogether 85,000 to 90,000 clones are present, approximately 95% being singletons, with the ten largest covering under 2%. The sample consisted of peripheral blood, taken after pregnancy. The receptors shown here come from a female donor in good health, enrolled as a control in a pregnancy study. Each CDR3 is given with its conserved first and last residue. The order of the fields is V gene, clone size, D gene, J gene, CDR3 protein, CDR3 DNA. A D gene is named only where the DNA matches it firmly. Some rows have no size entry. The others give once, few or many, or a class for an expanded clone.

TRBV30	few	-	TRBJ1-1	CAWSVRGDTEAFF	TGTGCCTGGAGTGTACGCGGGGACACTGAAGCTTTCTTT
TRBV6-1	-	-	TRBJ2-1	CASSEAGLGPYRQFF	TGTGCCAGCAGTGAAGCTGGCTTGGGGCCTTATCGGCAGTTCTTC
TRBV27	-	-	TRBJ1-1	CASSLRAGPFTEAFF	TGTGCCAGCAGTTTACGGGCAGGGCCCTTCACTGAAGCTTTCTTT
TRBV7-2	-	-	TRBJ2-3	CASSSAVAYPTDTQYF	TGTGCCAGCAGCTCCGCCGTAGCGTACCCCACAGATACGCAGTATTTT
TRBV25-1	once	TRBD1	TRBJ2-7	CASRGTENYEQYF	TGTGCCAGCAGGGGGACAGAGAACTACGAGCAGTACTTC
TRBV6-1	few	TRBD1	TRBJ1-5	CASSPDRGDQPQHF	TGTGCCAGCAGTCCGGACAGGGGGGACCAGCCCCAGCATTTT
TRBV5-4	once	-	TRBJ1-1	CASSPGGVSNTEAFF	TGTGCCAGCAGCCCCGGAGGGGTATCGAACACTGAAGCTTTCTTT
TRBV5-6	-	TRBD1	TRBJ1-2	CASSLDRGRYLPGYGYTF	TGTGCCAGCAGCTTGGACAGGGGGCGGTATCTCCCTGGGTATGGCTACACCTTC
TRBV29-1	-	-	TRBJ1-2	CSVESGVQGYTF	TGCAGCGTTGAATCAGGGGTCCAGGGCTACACCTTC
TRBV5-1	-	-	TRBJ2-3	CASSLGVSAGTDTQYF	TGCGCCAGCAGCTTGGGGGTTAGCGCTGGCACAGATACGCAGTATTTT
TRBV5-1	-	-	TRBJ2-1	CASSLYSGVSYNEQFF	TGCGCCAGCAGCTTGTATTCAGGGGTTTCCTACAATGAGCAGTTCTTC
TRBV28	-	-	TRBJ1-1	CASIPSLGGTEAFF	TGTGCCAGCATCCCATCGCTGGGGGGGACTGAAGCTTTCTTT
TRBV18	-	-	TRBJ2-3	CASSPTGDTQYF	TGTGCCAGCTCACCTACGGGAGATACGCAGTATTTT
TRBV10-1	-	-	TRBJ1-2	CASSENSPRWLARGYTF	TGCGCCAGCAGTGAGAACTCCCCTAGGTGGCTAGCGAGGGGCTACACCTTC